One sample yielded the 6 T cell receptor beta chains listed below, sequenced in a study of shared clonotypes between healthy human individuals. Sequencing was performed with immunoSEQ multiplex PCR; in TCRdb, only in-frame clones are kept and a portion is missing. The data contain some 2,400,000 clones, about 94% of them singletons. The sequenced sample consisted of naive CD4+ T cells sorted from blood. Subset defined: CD45RA+ positively selected. These receptors all come from a man between 18 and 29 years old in good health.

The genes are TRBV7-8 and TRBJ1-1; unclear D gene. The V end lost 6 bases, the J end lost 7 bases, and 18 bases lay between the germline ends. Germline V CDR1 and CDR2: SGHVS, FQNEAQ. The CDR3 extends over 14 amino acids. CDR3 sequence (DNA): TGTGCCAGCAGACCCGGACCCATTCTTGGTGAAGCTTTCTTT. Its protein product is CASRPGPILGEAFF.

The chain joins TRBV9 to TRBJ2-2; 11 bases are a match to TRBD2. The germline V gene has CDR1 SGDLS and CDR2 YYNGEE. This CDR3 is 17 amino acids long. Losses at the gene ends were 1 base for V and 0 bases for J; bases not matched to a gene: 2. The CDR3 sequence is CASSVTSGGANTGELFF. The DNA for the CDR3 is TGTGCCAGCAGCGTAACTAGCGGGGGAGCGAACACCGGGGAGCTGTTTTTT.

The V gene is TRBV6-1, the J gene TRBJ1-6; possibly TRBD1 for D (6 bases). The CDR3 is made up of 15 amino acids. The germline CDR1 and CDR2 sequences are MNHNS and SASEGT. With 6 bases removed from V and 1 base from J, the gap between germline ends came to 10 bases. CDR3 in DNA: TGTGCCAGCAGCCTAGGACAGTCCTATAATTCACCCCTCCACTTT. Its protein is CASSLGQSYNSPLHF.

The chain has TRBV10-3 and TRBJ2-2; 10 bases are shared with TRBD1. V was clipped by 10 bases and J by 6 bases; unmatched bases: 8. Germline-derived CDR1 and CDR2 are ENHRY and SYGVKD. CDR3 length: 14 residues. Here the CDR3 reads CATWTGGEAGELFF. CDR3 DNA: TGTGCCACCTGGACAGGGGGTGAAGCCGGGGAGCTGTTTTTT.

About this clone: This specimen includes other DNA sequences encoding the same CDR3. The gene calls are TRBV5-1 and TRBJ1-2, with 7 bases matching TRBD1. There are 13 residues in the CDR3. The germline CDR1 and CDR2 sequences are SGHRS and YFSETQ. V lost 5 bases, J lost 3 bases, and 4 bases stayed unmatched. The CDR3 loop reads CASSSTGDYGYTF. The CDR3 DNA sequence: TGCGCCAGCAGTTCAACAGGGGACTATGGCTACACCTTC.

The chain uses TRBV27 and TRBJ2-1; perhaps TRBD1 as D (10 bases). Germline CDR1 reads MNHEY; CDR2 reads SMNVEV (reference sequence). Between the trimmed V and J ends, which lost 5 bases and 0 bases, there was a span of 17 bases. The CDR3 consists of 17 residues. The CDR3 spells CASSRTGGLASYNEQFF. CDR3 nucleotides: TGTGCCAGCAGTAGGACAGGGGGACTAGCCTCCTACAATGAGCAGTTCTTC.